This TCR beta chain was documented in a study of cytomegalovirus exposure and HLA in healthy donors. Study-wide context: Earlier findings included about 120 million unique TCR beta sequences obtained from about 179 million T cells. General study points: According to an earlier analysis, most TCR beta V segments yielded productive rearrangements about 90% or about 30% of the time.

In the case of this clone: Its antigen is not known.

PCR was performed using 60 Vbeta and 13 Jbeta primers. Using immunoSEQ multiplex PCR, the repertoire was profiled, and TCRdb retains in-frame clones only, with some absent. This sample carries 95,000 to 120,000 clones, around 77% of them seen once, and the ten largest clones take 5% to 5.5%. The origin of this receptor is a woman in her 30s in good health and CMV-seropositive. Sequencing input: PBMCs.

This CDR3 is CASSGQSQETQYF. The CDR3 DNA sequence: TGCGCCAGCAGTGGACAGAGCCAAGAGACCCAGTACTTC. The chain has TRBV10-2 and TRBJ2-5, with D possibly matching TRBD1 (5 bases). Germline CDR1 and CDR2: WSHSY and SAAADI. V lost 4 bases to trimming and J lost 1 base, with 7 bases between them. The CDR3 runs to 13 residues.